Listed below are T cell receptor beta chains from one sample, sequenced in a study of T cell responses to AZD1222 COVID-19 vaccine. The assay was immunoSEQ multiplex PCR, and TCRdb's table has in-frame clones only and misses some. The sample shows about 130,000 clones, around 85% of them seen only once. The sample here was peripheral blood, taken 28 days after the second AZD1222 dose. The receptors stem from an adult who received the AZD1222 COVID-19 vaccine. Both conserved end residues are part of each CDR3. D genes are given only for firm matches.

d_call: NA; v_call: TRBV4-2; j_call: TRBJ2-5; cdr3_aa: CASSQDGGGLETQYF; cdr3_nt: TGTGCCAGCAGCCAAGATGGGGGGGGCTTGGAGACCCAGTACTTC
d_call: NA; v_call: TRBV28; j_call: TRBJ1-6; cdr3_aa: CASSLIDSYNSPLHF; cdr3_nt: TGTGCCAGCAGTTTAATCGACTCCTATAATTCACCCCTCCACTTT
d_call: TRBD2; v_call: TRBV4-3; j_call: TRBJ2-6; cdr3_aa: CASSQTGLALNVLTF; cdr3_nt: TGCGCCAGCAGCCAGACGGGACTAGCCCTAAACGTCCTGACTTTC
d_call: NA; v_call: TRBV7-8; j_call: TRBJ1-2; cdr3_aa: CASSFPGTSNYGYTF; cdr3_nt: TGTGCCAGCAGCTTCCCGGGAACTTCTAACTATGGCTACACCTTC
d_call: NA; v_call: TRBV24-1; j_call: TRBJ2-1; cdr3_aa: CATRSYNEQFF; cdr3_nt: TGTGCCACCCGCTCCTACAATGAGCAGTTCTTC
d_call: TRBD2; v_call: TRBV5-1; j_call: TRBJ2-3; cdr3_aa: CASSSGTSGGTDTQYF; cdr3_nt: TGCGCCAGCAGCTCCGGGACTAGCGGGGGCACAGATACGCAGTATTTT
d_call: NA; v_call: TRBV6-1; j_call: TRBJ2-7; cdr3_aa: CASSEVGVAYEQYF; cdr3_nt: TGTGCCAGCAGTGAAGTTGGTGTTGCCTACGAGCAGTACTTC
d_call: TRBD1; v_call: TRBV19; j_call: TRBJ2-3; cdr3_aa: CATNRGQTTDTQYF; cdr3_nt: TGTGCCACCAACCGGGGACAGACCACAGATACGCAGTATTTT
d_call: NA; v_call: TRBV6-2/TRBV6-3; j_call: TRBJ1-1; cdr3_aa: CASSYSGQAPMNTEAFF; cdr3_nt: TGTGCCAGCAGTTACTCGGGGCAGGCCCCCATGAACACTGAAGCTTTCTTT
d_call: NA; v_call: TRBV6-5; j_call: TRBJ1-1; cdr3_aa: CASSYSVLREGEAFF; cdr3_nt: TGTGCCAGCAGTTACTCGGTCTTAAGGGAGGGTGAAGCTTTCTTT
d_call: NA; v_call: TRBV7-9; j_call: TRBJ2-7; cdr3_aa: CASSLVGSDEQYF; cdr3_nt: TGTGCCAGCAGCTTGGTAGGTTCCGACGAGCAGTACTTC
d_call: NA; v_call: TRBV6-5; j_call: TRBJ2-7; cdr3_aa: CASSPRVGNYEQYF; cdr3_nt: TGTGCCAGCAGTCCCAGGGTGGGAAACTACGAGCAGTACTTC
d_call: TRBD1; v_call: TRBV5-6; j_call: TRBJ1-6; cdr3_aa: CASSSGTGDRNSPLHF; cdr3_nt: TGTGCCAGCAGCTCCGGGACCGGGGACAGAAATTCACCCCTCCACTTT
d_call: TRBD1; v_call: TRBV28; j_call: TRBJ1-1; cdr3_aa: CASSPGQGADTEAFF; cdr3_nt: TGTGCCAGCAGTCCAGGACAGGGGGCGGACACTGAAGCTTTCTTT
d_call: NA; v_call: TRBV7-3; j_call: TRBJ1-6; cdr3_aa: CASSLGQRDNSPLHF; cdr3_nt: TGTGCCAGCAGCTTAGGTCAGAGAGATAATTCACCCCTCCACTTT